This entry lists 8 T cell receptor beta chains sequenced from one sample in a study of OX40 agonist ivuxolimab in advanced cancers. Data came from immunoSEQ multiplex PCR; TCRdb stores just in-frame clones and leaves some out. The sample holds about 80,000 clones, around four fifths seen once. The sequencing here drew on CD4+ or CD8+ T cells sorted from blood, taken in a trial of the OX40 agonist ivuxolimab. Receptors originate from an adult with an advanced solid tumor such as melanoma, head and neck, liver or kidney cancer.

Concerning this clone: This sample includes further DNA sequences coding for the same CDR3. The rearrangement uses TRBV28 and TRBJ1-1; no clear D. The V end lost 2 bases, the J end lost 1 base, and 8 bases lay between the germline ends. The CDR3 runs 14 residues. Germline values: CDR1 MDHEN, CDR2 SYDVKM. CDR3 in DNA: TGTGCCAGCAGTTTAAGTGGAGGGAACACTGAAGCTTTCTTT. Its translation is CASSLSGGNTEAFF.

The rearrangement links TRBV5-1 to TRBJ1-5; the match to TRBD1 covers 8 bases. The CDR3 is 14 amino acids. V trimming: 4 bases; J trimming: 5 bases; junction bases outside the gene matches: 5. CDR1 is SGHRS and CDR2 is YFSETQ in the germline V gene. The CDR3 DNA follows: TGCGCCAGCAGCGAGTCAGGGGGCTATCAGCCCCAGCATTTT. Amino acids: CASSESGGYQPQHF. The variable domain in full, completed from reference TRBV5-1 and TRBJ1-5, reads KAGVTQTPRYLIKTRGQQVTLSCSPISGHRSVSWYQQTPGQGLQFLFEYFSETQRNKGNFPGRFSGRQFSNSRSEMNVSTLELGDSALYLCASSESGGYQPQHFGDGTRLSIL.

J is TRBJ2-1 and V is TRBV4-2; TRBD2 might be the D (6 bases). Germline V gene sequence: CDR1 LGHNA, CDR2 YNFKEQ. There are 12 residues in the CDR3. V dropped 4 bases and J dropped 11 bases, with 12 bases sitting between them. As DNA, the CDR3 is TGTGCCAGCAGCCCAAAGGCGGGGAAGCAGTTCTTC. It specifies CASSPKAGKQFF.

The V call is TRBV21-1, the J call TRBJ2-1; the table's D call, TRBD2, was not checked against the DNA. TRBV21-1 is a known pseudogene. The CDR3 is 17 amino acids. The CDR3 loop is CASSKRETSGMDNEQFF. In DNA, the CDR3 is TGTGCCAGCAGCAAGAGGGAGACTAGCGGGATGGACAATGAGCAGTTCTTC.

This rearrangement joins TRBV11-1 to TRBJ2-5; D perhaps matches TRBD2 (5 bases). V lost 2 bases and J 10 bases, leaving 14 bases between the germline ends. CDR1 is SGHAT, CDR2 FQDESV, per germline (reference sequence). CDR3 size: 13 residues. The CDR3 DNA reads TGTGCCAGCAGCTTAAAAGGAGACGGGGACCAGTACTTC. It is translated as CASSLKGDGDQYF.

This sequence joins TRBV5-1 and TRBJ1-4; TRBD1 matches 8 bases. Germline V gene lookup returns CDR1 SGHRS and CDR2 YFSETQ. With V trimmed by 0 bases and J by 8 bases, 6 bases remained unmatched. This CDR3 is built from 15 residues. CDR3 sequence reads: CASSLAQGAREKLFF. CDR3 coding DNA: TGCGCCAGCAGCTTGGCCCAGGGGGCGAGAGAAAAACTGTTTTTT.

The V call is TRBV19, the J call TRBJ1-1; no clear D. From germline, CDR1 is LNHDA and CDR2 SQIVND (reference sequence). The CDR3 is 13 residues long. The V gene lost 3 bases and the J gene lost 7 bases, with 12 bases spanning the gap. The CDR3 DNA follows: TGTGCCAGTAGTATTATCTTCGATCGTGAAGCTTTCTTT. Translated, it gives CASSIIFDREAFF.

CDR3 in amino acids: CASRRGLNTEAFF. In DNA form, the CDR3 reads TGTGCCAGCAGGAGGGGGTTGAACACTGAAGCTTTCTTT. The chain links TRBV27 to TRBJ1-1, with a possible D match to TRBD1 (6 bases). Deletions cut 6 bases from V and 0 bases from J, with 8 bases between. Germline assignment: CDR1 MNHEY and CDR2 SMNVEV (reference sequence). This CDR3 region has 13 residues.